This T cell receptor (beta chain) originates from a study of shared clonotypes between healthy human individuals. Germline V gene data show CDR1 as SGHNT and CDR2 as YYREEE (reference sequence). There are 14 residues in the CDR3. Trimming removed 0 bases at V and 2 bases at J, with 9 bases between. Produced via immunoSEQ multiplex PCR; TCRdb's table is partial and in-frame only. The table has millions of clones, approximately 94% seen once. The naive CD8 fraction comprised CD45RO-negative cells positively selected for CCR7 and excluded terminally differentiated effector memory CD45RA+ cells. The chain combines TRBV5-4 with TRBJ2-7; D is unclear. This receptor was identified in a man younger than 35 in good health. Input material: naive CD8+ T cells sorted from blood. In DNA form, the CDR3 reads TGTGCCAGCAGCTTGGGGGGTACTACCTACGAGCAGTACTTC. Its protein is CASSLGGTTYEQYF.